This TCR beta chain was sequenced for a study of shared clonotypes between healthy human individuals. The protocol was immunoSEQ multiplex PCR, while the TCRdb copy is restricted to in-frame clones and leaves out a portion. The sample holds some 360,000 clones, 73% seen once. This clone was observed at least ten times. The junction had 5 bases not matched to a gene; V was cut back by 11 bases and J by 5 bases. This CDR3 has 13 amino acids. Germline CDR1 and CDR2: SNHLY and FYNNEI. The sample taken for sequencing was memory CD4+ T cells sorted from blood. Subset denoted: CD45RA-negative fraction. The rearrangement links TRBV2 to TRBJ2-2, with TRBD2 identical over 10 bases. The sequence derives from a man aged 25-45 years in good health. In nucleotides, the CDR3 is TGTGCCGGGAGCGGGAGGGAAACCGGGGAGCTGTTTTTT. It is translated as CAGSGRETGELFF.